The rows below give T cell receptor beta chains drawn from one sample of a study of blood T cell repertoires in COVID-19. Clones were sequenced by immunoSEQ multiplex PCR, and TCRdb holds only the in-frame ones, with some missing. The sample consists of about 180,000 clones, 80% to 90% of them appearing once. The sample taken for sequencing was peripheral blood. These receptors were taken from a man in his 60s with acute or convalescent COVID-19. The CDR3 runs from the conserved cysteine through the conserved F or W. D genes are given only for firm matches. Size values are once, few and many counts, or a class for expanded clones, and some rows have none.

CDR3: CASTLDGRGQETQYF
DNA: TGTGCCAGCACCCTAGACGGCAGGGGTCAAGAGACCCAGTACTTC
V: TRBV9
size: -
D: -
J: TRBJ2-5

CDR3: CATSTGTENEKLFF
DNA: TGTGCCACTTCAACCGGGACAGAGAATGAAAAACTGTTTTTT
V: TRBV19
size: -
D: TRBD1
J: TRBJ1-4

CDR3: CASSIVGGPNTEAFF
DNA: TGTGCCAGTAGTATAGTAGGGGGCCCGAACACTGAAGCTTTCTTT
V: TRBV19
size: -
D: TRBD1
J: TRBJ1-1

CDR3: CSVASGPYNEQFF
DNA: TGCAGCGTTGCTAGCGGACCCTACAATGAGCAGTTCTTC
V: TRBV29-1
size: -
D: TRBD2
J: TRBJ2-1

CDR3: CASSQIGTGGTGELFF
DNA: TGTGCCAGCAGCCAGATTGGGACAGGGGGGACCGGGGAGCTGTTTTTT
V: TRBV9
size: -
D: TRBD1
J: TRBJ2-2

CDR3: CATSKLQGYNSPLHF
DNA: TGTGCCACCAGCAAACTTCAGGGATATAATTCACCCCTCCACTTT
V: TRBV15
size: -
D: -
J: TRBJ1-6

CDR3: CASRRPGTGVSNSPLHF
DNA: TGTGCCAGCAGAAGGCCCGGGACAGGGGTTTCTAATTCACCCCTCCACTTT
V: TRBV27
size: -
D: TRBD1
J: TRBJ1-6

CDR3: CAISEGQGAIPWNEQFF
DNA: TGTGCCATCAGTGAGGGACAGGGGGCCATCCCCTGGAATGAGCAGTTCTTC
V: TRBV10-3
size: few
D: TRBD1
J: TRBJ2-1

CDR3: CASRAGTGGYGYTF
DNA: TGTGCCAGCAGAGCCGGGACAGGGGGCTATGGCTACACCTTC
V: TRBV27
size: -
D: TRBD1
J: TRBJ1-2

CDR3: CAIRGDYAGGTQYF
DNA: TGTGCCATCAGGGGGGACTACGCGGGAGGGACGCAGTATTTT
V: TRBV10-3
size: -
D: TRBD2
J: TRBJ2-3

CDR3: CATSRGRAGVSNTGELFF
DNA: TGTGCCACCAGCAGAGGTCGAGCGGGGGTTTCGAACACCGGGGAGCTGTTTTTT
V: TRBV15
size: -
D: TRBD2
J: TRBJ2-2

CDR3: CASSVGQLGVNEQFF
DNA: TGTGCCAGCTCCGTGGGACAGCTTGGGGTCAATGAGCAGTTCTTC
V: TRBV18
size: -
D: TRBD1
J: TRBJ2-1

CDR3: CASRPQGAGTGELFF
DNA: TGTGCCAGCAGACCCCAGGGGGCGGGCACCGGGGAGCTGTTTTTT
V: TRBV6-5
size: once
D: TRBD1
J: TRBJ2-2

CDR3: CASSFTGDGETQYF
DNA: TGCGCCAGCAGCTTTACGGGAGACGGAGAGACCCAGTACTTC
V: TRBV5-1
size: -
D: -
J: TRBJ2-5

CDR3: CSETGMTGGRGTEAFF
DNA: TGCAGCGAAACGGGAATGACAGGGGGTAGGGGCACTGAAGCTTTCTTT
V: TRBV29-1
size: -
D: TRBD1
J: TRBJ1-1

CDR3: CASSQGLAVSYEQYF
DNA: TGCGCCAGCAGCCAAGGACTAGCGGTTTCCTACGAGCAGTACTTC
V: TRBV4-1
size: -
D: TRBD2
J: TRBJ2-7

CDR3: CASSPRTGLNYEQYF
DNA: TGTGCCAGCTCACCACGGACAGGGCTAAACTACGAGCAGTACTTC
V: TRBV18
size: -
D: TRBD1
J: TRBJ2-7

CDR3: CATSDGTGRTDTQYF
DNA: TGTGCCACCAGTGATGGGACAGGGCGCACAGATACGCAGTATTTT
V: TRBV24-1
size: -
D: TRBD1
J: TRBJ2-3

CDR3: CASSTHGTGGYEQYF
DNA: TGTGCCAGCAGTACTCACGGGACAGGAGGCTACGAGCAGTACTTC
V: TRBV2
size: once
D: TRBD1
J: TRBJ2-7

CDR3: CASSQSSGRTETQYF
DNA: TGTGCCAGCAGCCAATCTAGCGGGAGGACGGAGACCCAGTACTTC
V: TRBV3-1/TRBV3-2
size: -
D: TRBD2
J: TRBJ2-5

CDR3: CASSSPGGYEQYF
DNA: TGTGCCAGCAGTTCTCCGGGAGGGTACGAGCAGTACTTC
V: TRBV28
size: once
D: TRBD2
J: TRBJ2-7

CDR3: CASSPQQGEGSPLHF
DNA: TGTGCCAGCAGTCCTCAACAGGGTGAGGGGTCACCCCTCCACTTT
V: TRBV28
size: few
D: -
J: TRBJ1-6

CDR3: CASSSGGSSYEQYF
DNA: TGTGCCAGCTCATCGGGCGGGAGCTCCTACGAGCAGTACTTC
V: TRBV18
size: -
D: TRBD2
J: TRBJ2-7

CDR3: CASSLADRAGNQPQHF
DNA: TGTGCCAGCAGTTTGGCCGACAGGGCCGGCAATCAGCCCCAGCATTTT
V: TRBV28
size: -
D: TRBD1
J: TRBJ1-5

CDR3: CARTYRGQPYEQYF
DNA: TGTGCCAGAACATACAGGGGGCAGCCCTACGAGCAGTACTTC
V: TRBV19
size: -
D: TRBD1
J: TRBJ2-7

CDR3: CAIRGAAEAFF
DNA: TGTGCCATCAGGGGGGCCGCTGAAGCTTTCTTT
V: TRBV10-3
size: -
D: -
J: TRBJ1-1

CDR3: CASSPMTGTDTQYF
DNA: TGTGCCAGCAGCCCGATGACAGGGACAGATACGCAGTATTTT
V: TRBV7-3
size: -
D: TRBD1
J: TRBJ2-3

CDR3: CASSYTGLAGVSEQYF
DNA: TGTGCCAGCAGTTACACGGGACTAGCGGGAGTTAGCGAGCAGTACTTC
V: TRBV6-5
size: -
D: TRBD2
J: TRBJ2-7

CDR3: CASSKGHRNSPLHF
DNA: TGTGCCAGTAGTAAGGGACATCGGAATTCACCCCTCCACTTT
V: TRBV19
size: few
D: -
J: TRBJ1-6

CDR3: CSVDGTSGQYF
DNA: TGCAGCGTTGATGGGACTAGCGGGCAGTACTTC
V: TRBV29-1
size: -
D: TRBD2
J: TRBJ2-7

CDR3: CASSPGLAGVDEQFF
DNA: TGTGCCAGCAGCCCAGGACTAGCGGGAGTTGATGAGCAGTTCTTC
V: TRBV11-2
size: -
D: TRBD2
J: TRBJ2-1

CDR3: CASSLNHGLAGDTGELFF
DNA: TGTGCCAGCAGTTTAAACCATGGGCTAGCGGGAGACACCGGGGAGCTGTTTTTT
V: TRBV27
size: -
D: TRBD2
J: TRBJ2-2

CDR3: CASSFAGGANEQFF
DNA: TGTGCCAGCAGTTTTGCGGGAGGGGCCAATGAGCAGTTCTTC
V: TRBV28
size: -
D: TRBD2
J: TRBJ2-1

CDR3: CASGPSLVRELGNEQFF
DNA: TGTGCCTCCGGCCCCAGCTTGGTGCGGGAGCTGGGGAATGAGCAGTTCTTC
V: TRBV5-6
size: -
D: TRBD2
J: TRBJ2-1

CDR3: CASRGQPHQPQHF
DNA: TGTGCCAGCAGGGGACAGCCTCATCAGCCCCAGCATTTT
V: TRBV2
size: -
D: TRBD1
J: TRBJ1-5

CDR3: CASSPGTSGSSYEQYF
DNA: TGCGCCAGCAGCCCCGGGACTAGCGGGAGCTCCTACGAGCAGTACTTC
V: TRBV5-1
size: -
D: TRBD2
J: TRBJ2-7

CDR3: CAISGLVLRDRDVEQYF
DNA: TGTGCCATCAGTGGCTTAGTCCTCCGGGACAGGGACGTGGAGCAGTACTTC
V: TRBV10-3
size: -
D: TRBD1
J: TRBJ2-7

CDR3: CAISERQGEDGYTF
DNA: TGTGCCATCAGTGAGAGGCAGGGGGAGGATGGCTACACCTTC
V: TRBV10-3
size: -
D: TRBD1
J: TRBJ1-2

CDR3: CASSLGLAGGFEQYF
DNA: TGTGCCAGCAGCTTAGGACTAGCGGGAGGGTTCGAGCAGTACTTC
V: TRBV7-2
size: -
D: TRBD2
J: TRBJ2-7

CDR3: CSGLRQGSAFF
DNA: TGCAGCGGCCTCAGACAGGGTTCAGCTTTCTTT
V: TRBV29-1
size: -
D: TRBD1
J: TRBJ1-1

CDR3: CASTLRGARNEQFF
DNA: TGTGCCAGCACCCTGCGGGGAGCGCGGAATGAGCAGTTCTTC
V: TRBV28
size: -
D: -
J: TRBJ2-1

CDR3: CASSGGTGVDEQYF
DNA: TGTGCCAGCAGCGGTGGGACAGGGGTAGACGAGCAGTACTTC
V: TRBV9
size: -
D: TRBD1
J: TRBJ2-7

CDR3: CASIEGFSGNTIYF
DNA: TGTGCCAGCATCGAGGGATTTTCTGGAAACACCATATATTTT
V: TRBV6-5
size: -
D: -
J: TRBJ1-3

CDR3: CASSPRDRGRGETQYF
DNA: TGCGCCAGCAGCCCCCGGGACAGGGGGCGCGGGGAGACCCAGTACTTC
V: TRBV5-1
size: -
D: TRBD1
J: TRBJ2-5

CDR3: CASSLQGVQPQHF
DNA: TGTGCCAGCAGTCTACAGGGGGTTCAGCCCCAGCATTTT
V: TRBV28
size: once
D: TRBD1
J: TRBJ1-5

CDR3: CASSRLAGGLTGSYNEQFF
DNA: TGTGCCAGCAGTCGACTAGCGGGAGGCCTCACTGGCTCCTACAATGAGCAGTTCTTC
V: TRBV7-3
size: once
D: TRBD2
J: TRBJ2-1

CDR3: CASSFRRPQGNTEAFF
DNA: TGTGCCAGCAGCTTTCGTCGGCCCCAGGGGAACACTGAAGCTTTCTTT
V: TRBV7-9
size: -
D: -
J: TRBJ1-1

CDR3: CAWGRDRGGYGYTF
DNA: TGTGCCTGGGGCCGAGACAGGGGCGGGTATGGCTACACCTTC
V: TRBV30
size: -
D: TRBD1
J: TRBJ1-2

CDR3: CASSPQGGGTNEKLFF
DNA: TGTGCCAGCTCACCCCAGGGGGGCGGTACTAATGAAAAACTGTTTTTT
V: TRBV18
size: -
D: TRBD1
J: TRBJ1-4

CDR3: CASSLPLTSGSSYEQYF
DNA: TGTGCCAGCAGTTTACCCCTTACTAGCGGGAGCTCCTACGAGCAGTACTTC
V: TRBV28
size: -
D: TRBD2
J: TRBJ2-7

CDR3: CASSIRVGEQFF
DNA: TGTGCCAGTAGTATTCGGGTCGGTGAGCAGTTCTTC
V: TRBV19
size: -
D: -
J: TRBJ2-1

CDR3: CASSAGLSDTQYF
DNA: TGTGCCAGCTCAGCGGGACTCTCAGATACGCAGTATTTT
V: TRBV18
size: -
D: -
J: TRBJ2-3

CDR3: CASSFLTDGYTDTQYF
DNA: TGTGCCAGCAGCTTCCTGACAGACGGATACACAGATACGCAGTATTTT
V: TRBV13
size: once
D: -
J: TRBJ2-3

CDR3: CASGYRSGGVSNQPQHF
DNA: TGTGCCAGTGGCTACAGATCGGGAGGGGTTAGCAATCAGCCCCAGCATTTT
V: TRBV19
size: -
D: -
J: TRBJ1-5

CDR3: CASSLRLAGVNEQFF
DNA: TGTGCCAGCAGCTTACGACTAGCGGGAGTCAATGAGCAGTTCTTC
V: TRBV7-9
size: -
D: TRBD2
J: TRBJ2-1

CDR3: CASAGGWGNTIYF
DNA: TGTGCCAGCGCAGGGGGATGGGGAAACACCATATATTTT
V: TRBV9
size: once
D: TRBD1
J: TRBJ1-3

CDR3: CASRGLAGGTYEQYF
DNA: TGTGCCAGCAGAGGACTAGCGGGAGGGACCTACGAGCAGTACTTC
V: TRBV27
size: -
D: TRBD2
J: TRBJ2-7

CDR3: CASSSRGPGGDTQYF
DNA: TGTGCCAGCAGCTCCCGGGGTCCGGGCGGAGATACGCAGTATTTT
V: TRBV3-1/TRBV3-2
size: -
D: -
J: TRBJ2-3

CDR3: CASGVLPGANVLTF
DNA: TGTGCGTCCGGGGTCTTGCCTGGGGCCAACGTCCTGACTTTC
V: TRBV28
size: -
D: -
J: TRBJ2-6

CDR3: CASSSEVDRNGEQYF
DNA: TGTGCCAGCAGCTCGGAGGTGGACCGTAACGGCGAGCAGTACTTC
V: TRBV7-6
size: -
D: -
J: TRBJ2-7